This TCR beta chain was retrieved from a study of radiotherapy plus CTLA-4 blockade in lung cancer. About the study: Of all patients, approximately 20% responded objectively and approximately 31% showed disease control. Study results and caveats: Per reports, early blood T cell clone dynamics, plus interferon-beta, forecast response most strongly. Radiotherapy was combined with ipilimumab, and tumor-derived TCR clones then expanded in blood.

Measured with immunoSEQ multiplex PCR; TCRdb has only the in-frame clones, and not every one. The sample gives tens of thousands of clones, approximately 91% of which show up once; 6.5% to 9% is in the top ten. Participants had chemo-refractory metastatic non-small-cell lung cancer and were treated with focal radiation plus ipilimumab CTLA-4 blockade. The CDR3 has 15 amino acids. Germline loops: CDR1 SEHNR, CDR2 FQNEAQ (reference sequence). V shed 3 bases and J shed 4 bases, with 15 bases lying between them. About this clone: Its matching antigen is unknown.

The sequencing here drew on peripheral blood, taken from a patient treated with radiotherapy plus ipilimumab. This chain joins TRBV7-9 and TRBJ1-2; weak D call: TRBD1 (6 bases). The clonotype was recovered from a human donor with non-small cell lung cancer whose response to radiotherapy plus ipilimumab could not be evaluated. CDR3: CASSFSRGEGYGYTF. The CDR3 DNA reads TGTGCCAGCAGCTTTTCCAGGGGAGAGGGCTATGGCTACACCTTC.